This T cell receptor beta chain was identified in a study of T cells in Graves' hyperthyroidism and ophthalmopathy. Study-wide points: Also found in blood were most expanded thyroid clonotypes above 0.001.

RNA transcripts served as the template for amplifying TCR beta CDR3 regions. The TCR CDR3 first-round RT-PCR relied on the HTBI primer set. A single record per CDR3 protein comes from TCRdb applying MiXCR to the multiplex PCR reads. Of around 690,000 distinct CDR3 sequences in the sample, roughly a sixth were seen once. Stable Graves' hyperthyroidism meant no ophthalmopathy progression within 18 months. Hyperthyroidism had been newly diagnosed in patients aged 18 to 65, and its duration was under 2 months. The study excluded patients with uncontrolled infection, other autoimmune disease, pregnancy or lactation. This clonotype was seen more than once but under ten times. Its antigen is unidentified. This TCR was sampled from a man between 45 and 60 years old with Graves' hyperthyroidism. The sequencing input was blood.

For the CDR3, the DNA is TGTGCCAGTATAGGGACTAGCGGGAGAATTAACAATGAGCAGTTCTTC. It encodes CASIGTSGRINNEQFF. V is TRBV19 and J is TRBJ2-1; 14 nucleotides agree with TRBD2. The CDR3 has 16 amino acids. V lost 7 bases and J lost 5; bases outside the gene matches: 7. Germline CDR1 LNHDA, CDR2 SQIVND (reference sequence).